The clone carrying this T cell receptor (beta chain) has at least ten counts. No antigen is known for it. The data derive from a study of T cells in Graves' hyperthyroidism and ophthalmopathy. Study background: It was at initial diagnosis, before any treatment, that peripheral blood was collected. Study-wide points: Ophthalmopathy, as predicted by the model, came a median 6.5 months after the prediction.

Enrolled ophthalmopathy patients presented with a Clinical Activity Score of at least 3, a NOSPECS grade of at least 4, and disease duration under 3 months. Criteria for exclusion of patients were uncontrolled infection, other autoimmune disease, pregnancy or lactation. There were TCR beta CDR3 regions amplified from RNA transcripts. When the TCR CDR3 underwent first-round RT-PCR, the HTBI primer set was used. TCRdb reprocessed the multiplex PCR reads with MiXCR, giving one entry per CDR3 protein. The sample lists hundreds of thousands of distinct CDR3 sequences, roughly 14% occurring once. Deletions cut 5 bases from V and 0 bases from J, with 10 bases between. The CDR3 totals 14 residues. Germline lookup yields CDR1 SEHNR and CDR2 FQNEAQ (reference sequence).

The rearrangement links TRBV7-9 to TRBJ1-1; the D gene is possibly TRBD1 (5 bases). The sequenced sample was blood. The TCR originated in a woman aged 45-65 years with Graves' ophthalmopathy. In DNA form, the CDR3 reads TGTGCCAGCAGCGGGTCGGGGGTGAACACTGAAGCTTTCTTT. Translating it yields CASSGSGVNTEAFF.